This T cell receptor beta chain was observed in a study of blood T cell repertoires in COVID-19. Study context: Some COVID-19 samples were acute and others convalescent; all came from the United States, Italy and Spain. Nucleic acid was either cDNA or gDNA, and it came from T cells, B-cell-depleted T cells, or PBMCs.

In the source study's methods: Amplification of reference gene primers was used by the study to estimate nucleated cell counts. Measured with immunoSEQ multiplex PCR; TCRdb has only the in-frame clones, and not every one. V, J and clone size are taken as reported in that table, and D and trimming were inferred from the DNA itself. The sample shows over 200,000 clones, around four fifths of them seen only once. V shed 5 bases and J shed 4 bases, with 12 bases lying between them. The CDR3 length is 14 residues. Germline-derived CDR1 and CDR2 are MGHRA and YSYEKL. The sequencing input was peripheral blood. The source of this sequence is a woman aged 45-65 years with active or convalescent COVID-19. The V and J genes are TRBV4-1 and TRBJ2-1; TRBD2 might be the D (6 bases). CDR3 region: CASSSGTLYNEQFF. In DNA form, the CDR3 reads TGCGCCAGCAGCTCCGGGACTCTATACAATGAGCAGTTCTTC.